This T cell receptor (beta chain) was observed in a study of response to subunit inactivated influenza vaccine. This clonotype was detected many times. TCRdb analysed the RT-PCR reads with MiXCR anew, one entry per CDR3 protein. The sample records about 500,000 distinct CDR3 sequences, roughly 7.6% being singletons. Trimming left V 11 bases short and J 4 bases short, with 14 bases between. The CDR3 length is 12 residues. Germline lookup yields CDR1 MNHEY and CDR2 SVGAGI. The sequenced sample was PBMCs from blood, obtained roughly 24 months after vaccination. The sequence was obtained from a man between 50 and 69 years old who received an inactivated influenza vaccine. The chain recombines TRBV6-5 with TRBJ2-5; D possibly uses TRBD1 or TRBD2 (7 bases each). DNA for the CDR3: TGTGCCTCGGGGGGACAGACAGAGACCCAGTACTTC. This translates into CASGGQTETQYF.